Shown below are 11 T cell receptor beta chains from a single sample sequenced in a study of blood T cell repertoires in COVID-19. Sequenced by immunoSEQ multiplex PCR; TCRdb stores in-frame clones only, minus some. Of under 200,000 clones in the sample, about nine tenths are singletons; the top ten hold approximately 11%. Sequenced material: peripheral blood. These receptor sequences come from a woman aged 60-75 years with COVID-19, enrolled during active disease.

The chain combines TRBV9 with TRBJ1-1; 7 nucleotides line up with TRBD1. The ends lost 0 bases at V and 1 base at J; junction bases unmatched: 0. Germline values: CDR1 SGDLS, CDR2 YYNGEE. The CDR3 covers 14 residues. The CDR3 spells CASSVGTGNTEAFF. The CDR3 DNA follows: TGTGCCAGCAGCGTAGGGACAGGGAACACTGAAGCTTTCTTT.

The chain combines TRBV5-6 with TRBJ1-6; D may be TRBD1 (6 bases). The CDR3 totals 15 residues. From germline, CDR1 is SGHDT and CDR2 YYEEEE. Deletions cut 4 bases from V and 9 bases from J, with 17 bases between. The CDR3 DNA sequence: TGTGCCAGCAGCATACAGGGAGGGCTAGGTTCACCCCTCCACTTT. It encodes CASSIQGGLGSPLHF. Supplemented by reference TRBV5-6 and TRBJ1-6, the full variable domain reads DAGVTQSPTHLIKTRGQQVTLRCSPKSGHDTVSWYQQALGQGPQFIFQYYEEEERQRGNFPDRFSGHQFPNYSSELNVNALLLGDSALYLCASSIQGGLGSPLHFGNGTRLTVT.

This sequence joins TRBV27 and TRBJ2-7; TRBD1 is a possible D gene (5 bases). Germline lookup yields CDR1 MNHEY and CDR2 SMNVEV (reference sequence). V was clipped by 3 bases and J by 4 bases, with 13 bases between them. The CDR3 loop spans 14 amino acids. CDR3 coding DNA: TGTGCCAGCAGTTTTTCAGGGCCCCAGTACGAGCAGTACTTC. Amino acid sequence: CASSFSGPQYEQYF.

J is TRBJ1-2 and V is TRBV30; 9 nucleotides line up with TRBD1. This CDR3 contains 14 residues. V shed 5 bases and J 0 bases; nucleotides not matched to a gene: 4. CDR1 is GTSNPN and CDR2 is SVGIG in the germline V gene (reference sequence). CDR3 DNA: TGTGCCTGGGGCACAGGGGGCGCTAACTATGGCTACACCTTC. This translates into CAWGTGGANYGYTF. The entire variable domain, with the rest obtained from reference TRBV30 and TRBJ1-2, is as follows: SQTIHQWPATLVQPVGSPLSLECTVEGTSNPNLYWYRQAAGRGLQLLFYSVGIGQISSEVPQNLSASRPQDRQFILSSKKLLLSDSGFYLCAWGTGGANYGYTFGSGTRLTVV.

In this sample, this clone turned up a few times. The rearrangement links TRBV10-3 to TRBJ2-7, with 9 bases matching TRBD1. Germline V gives CDR1 ENHRY, CDR2 SYGVKD. This CDR3 contains 12 residues. Trimming removed 10 bases from V and 2 bases from J; junction bases left unmatched: 3. CDR3 residues: CATGTGPYEQYF. The CDR3, as DNA: TGTGCCACCGGGACAGGGCCCTACGAGCAGTACTTC.

The CDR3 spells CATSDLAGAVDTQYF. The DNA for the CDR3 is TGTGCCACCAGTGATTTAGCGGGAGCCGTAGATACGCAGTATTTT. The rearrangement joins TRBV24-1 to TRBJ2-3; 8 nucleotides match TRBD2. The CDR3 sequence is 15 residues long. Trimming removed 1 base from V and 5 bases from J; junction bases left unmatched: 4. Germline CDR1 reads KGHDR; CDR2 reads SFDVKD.

This chain uses TRBV19 with TRBJ1-1; 8 bases are shared with TRBD1. Trimming at V came to 9 bases and at J to 4 bases, leaving 16 bases not matched to a gene. This CDR3 has 16 amino acids. Germline lookup yields CDR1 LNHDA and CDR2 SQIVND (reference sequence). The CDR3 spells CASGFRAGGTGTEAFF. The DNA for the CDR3 is TGTGCCAGCGGATTTAGGGCAGGGGGCACCGGCACTGAAGCTTTCTTT.

The J gene is TRBJ2-1, the V gene TRBV5-6; TRBD2 matches at 7 bases. This CDR3 region has 15 residues. J lost 2 bases, V lost 7 bases, and 9 bases had no gene match. Germline loops: CDR1 SGHDT, CDR2 YYEEEE. CDR3 loop: CASSREREAYNEQFF. The CDR3 DNA reads TGTGCCAGCTCGCGGGAGAGGGAGGCCTACAATGAGCAGTTCTTC.

This CDR3 reads CATGTGVGDTEAFF. The CDR3 DNA follows: TGTGCCACCGGGACAGGGGTCGGAGACACTGAAGCTTTCTTT. The chain employs TRBV10-3 and TRBJ1-1; 10 bases fit TRBD1. The length of the CDR3 is 14 residues. The junction had 8 bases not matched to a gene; V was cut back by 10 bases and J by 3 bases. Germline CDR1 reads ENHRY; CDR2 reads SYGVKD.

Only one count was recorded for this clone. The rearrangement links TRBV6-1 to TRBJ1-1, with 7 nucleotides matching TRBD1. J was trimmed by 6 bases and V by 0 bases; bases with no gene match: 7. The germline gives CDR1 MNHNS, CDR2 SASEGT. The CDR3 spans 15 residues. The CDR3, as DNA: TGTGCCAGCAGTGAAGCGCTCCAGGGGGGTCCTGAAGCTTTCTTT. It encodes CASSEALQGGPEAFF.

This chain joins TRBV5-1 and TRBJ1-1; D unclear. The V and J ends lost 1 base and 3 bases respectively, with 16 bases between them. The germline gives CDR1 SGHRS, CDR2 YFSETQ. The CDR3 has 16 amino acids. CDR3: CASSLTEVVYDTEAFF. The CDR3 DNA reads as TGCGCCAGCAGCTTGACAGAAGTCGTTTATGACACTGAAGCTTTCTTT.